This TCR beta chain stems from a study of lymphopenia after photon versus proton radiotherapy. Generated by immunoSEQ multiplex PCR, the TCRdb table keeps only in-frame clones and is missing some. The repertoire holds some 170,000 clones, 88% seen once, with 4% to 5% in the top ten. The CDR3 sequence is 15 residues long. The V end was cut by 7 bases, the J end by 1 base, with 17 bases between. Germline V gene sequence: CDR1 MNHEY, CDR2 SVGAGI. This clonotype was sampled from a man aged 45-65 years with gastric cancer. Sample: peripheral blood, taken from a patient treated with photon-based radiotherapy. This chain links TRBV6-5 with TRBJ2-7; maybe TRBD1 (7 bases). CDR3 region: CASKRQGGASYEQYF. DNA for the CDR3: TGTGCCAGCAAAAGACAGGGCGGGGCTTCCTACGAGCAGTACTTC.